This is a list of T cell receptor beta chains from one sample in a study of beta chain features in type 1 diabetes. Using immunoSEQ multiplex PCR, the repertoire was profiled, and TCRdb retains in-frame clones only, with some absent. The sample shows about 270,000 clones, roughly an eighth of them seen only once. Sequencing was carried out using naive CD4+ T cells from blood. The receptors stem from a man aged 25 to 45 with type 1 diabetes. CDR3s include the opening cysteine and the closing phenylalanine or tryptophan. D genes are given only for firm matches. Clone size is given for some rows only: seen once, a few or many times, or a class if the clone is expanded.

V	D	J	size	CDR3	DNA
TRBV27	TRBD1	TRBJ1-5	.	CASSQDRGYQPQHF	TGTGCCAGCAGTCAGGACAGGGGATATCAGCCCCAGCATTTT
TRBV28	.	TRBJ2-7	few	CASSFPAFEQYF	TGTGCCAGCAGTTTCCCCGCGTTCGAGCAGTACTTC
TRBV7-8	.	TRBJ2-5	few	CASSLGRSEETQYF	TGTGCCAGCAGCTTAGGCCGCAGTGAAGAGACCCAGTACTTC
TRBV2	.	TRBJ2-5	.	CASSEGTSSTLEETQYF	TGTGCCAGCAGTGAAGGTACCTCGTCCACACTAGAAGAGACCCAGTACTTC
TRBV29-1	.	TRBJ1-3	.	CSVKNSGNTIYF	TGCAGCGTCAAAAACTCTGGAAACACCATATATTTT
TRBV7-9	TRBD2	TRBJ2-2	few	CASSVLAVNTGELFF	TGTGCCAGCAGCGTACTAGCGGTGAACACCGGGGAGCTGTTTTTT
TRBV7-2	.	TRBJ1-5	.	CASSYRAGDQPQHF	TGTGCCAGCAGCTATAGAGCAGGGGATCAGCCCCAGCATTTT
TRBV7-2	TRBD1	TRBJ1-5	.	CASSLEGTGTHQPQHF	TGTGCCAGCAGCTTAGAAGGGACAGGGACCCATCAGCCCCAGCATTTT
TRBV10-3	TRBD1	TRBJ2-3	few	CAISEQGSTDTQYF	TGTGCCATCAGTGAACAGGGGAGCACAGATACGCAGTATTTT
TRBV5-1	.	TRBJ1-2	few	CASSLRTPNYGYTF	TGCGCCAGCAGCTTAAGGACACCTAACTATGGCTACACCTTC